What follows is one TCR beta chain and its context. Its antigen remains unknown. The data are from a study of naive and memory T cell subsets. Regarding the study as a whole: The RNA method is potentially sensitive to activation and differentiation changes.

Alpha and beta constant region primers primed reverse transcription for blood and skin samples. Ligated cDNA underwent four rounds of PCR with nested alpha and beta constant region primers and SP2. TCRdb re-analysed the 5' RACE reads in MiXCR, keeping a single row per CDR3 protein. The sample comprises approximately 24,000 distinct CDR3 sequences, approximately 20% of which are singletons, and around 2% rests with the top ten. Whole blood, around 2.5 ml, came from adult healthy volunteers. TCR cDNA received a 3' ligated oligonucleotide that carried a UMI. Trimming took off 2 bases at V and 3 bases at J, with 5 bases between the two ends. This CDR3 contains 12 residues. The germline V gene encodes CDR1 MDHEN and CDR2 SYDVKM.

The TCR sequence derives from a female donor in good health. The chain uses TRBV28 and TRBJ2-7, with D hard to call. In DNA, the CDR3 is TGTGCCAGCAGTTTAAACCGCTACGAGCAGTACTTC. Its translation is CASSLNRYEQYF.